Given below is one T cell receptor beta chain in context. Its target is unknown. This sample stems from a study of a mutant IDH1 vaccine in newly diagnosed glioma. Across the study: With temozolomide cycles, or 4-6 weeks after radiotherapy alone, vaccination was started. Sex distribution of treated patients was roughly 60% male and about 38% female; mean age was around 42 years. Study-level points and caveats: Pseudoprogression looked unconnected to shifts in top peripheral T cell clonotypes.

Time point in this sample: week 11, during vaccination. The investigators gave 300 ug of mutant IDH1 20-mer peptide in each vaccine dose, together with topical imiquimod. Donors' newly diagnosed IDH1-mutant WHO grade 3 or 4 astrocytomas lacked nuclear ATRX. CDR3 length: 11 residues. Germline values: CDR1 SGHRS, CDR2 YFSETQ. V gave up 2 bases and J gave up 10 bases, with 7 bases separating them. Measured with immunoSEQ multiplex PCR; TCRdb has only the in-frame clones, and not every one. The data show around 130,000 clones, 80% seen once. This sequence joins TRBV5-1 and TRBJ2-1; D gene uncertain. Source: PBMCs, taken from a glioma patient whose treatment included an IDH1 peptide vaccine. The clonotype originates from a man between 40 and 49 years old with glioma. The CDR3: CASSFTEEQFF. CDR3 coding DNA: TGCGCCAGCAGCTTTACGGAAGAGCAGTTCTTC.